The rows below give T cell receptor beta chains drawn from one sample of a study of cytomegalovirus exposure and HLA in healthy donors. The data were produced by immunoSEQ multiplex PCR, yet TCRdb's version contains in-frame clones alone and is incomplete. The sample has about 170,000 clones, approximately 88% seen once. The source material was PBMCs. Receptor source: a boy aged 2 to 10 in good health and CMV-seronegative. The CDR3 runs from the conserved cysteine through the conserved F or W. A D gene is named only where the DNA matches it firmly. Size values are once, few and many counts, or a class for expanded clones, and some rows have none.

D	size	J	V	length	CDR3	DNA
TRBD2	NA	TRBJ2-7	TRBV5-8	16	CASSPEGREDSYEQYF	TGTGCCAGCAGCCCCGAGGGGAGGGAGGACTCCTACGAGCAGTACTTC
TRBD2	NA	TRBJ2-1	TRBV5-4	19	CASIPVVGTSGSSYNEQFF	TGTGCCAGCATACCGGTGGTCGGGACTAGCGGTAGCTCCTACAATGAGCAGTTCTTC
NA	few	TRBJ1-3	TRBV27	16	CASSPRGGSSGNTIYF	TGTGCCAGCAGTCCCCGGGGGGGGAGCTCTGGAAACACCATATATTTT
TRBD2	NA	TRBJ2-5	TRBV4-3	16	CASSQDPSGGAETQYF	TGCGCCAGCAGCCAAGATCCTAGCGGGGGGGCTGAGACCCAGTACTTC
NA	few	TRBJ2-7	TRBV27	13	CASSRTPNHEQYF	TGTGCCAGCAGTAGGACTCCCAACCACGAGCAGTACTTC
NA	NA	TRBJ2-7	TRBV7-8	15	CASTPALYDSYEQYF	TGTGCCAGCACCCCAGCACTATACGATTCCTACGAGCAGTACTTC
TRBD2	few	TRBJ2-1	TRBV6-1	17	CASSEATPGLAPNEQFF	TGTGCCAGCAGTGAAGCGACCCCGGGACTAGCGCCCAATGAGCAGTTCTTC
NA	NA	TRBJ2-5	TRBV5-1	14	CASSLYGSGETQYF	TGCGCCAGCAGCCTCTACGGTTCCGGGGAGACCCAGTACTTC
NA	NA	TRBJ2-3	TRBV13	15	CASSLAGQMRDTQYF	TGTGCCAGCAGCTTGGCGGGACAGATGAGGGATACGCAGTATTTT
TRBD1	NA	TRBJ1-3	TRBV5-1	14	CASSLGGAGNTIYF	TGCGCCAGCAGCTTAGGGGGCGCAGGAAACACCATATATTTT
NA	NA	TRBJ2-1	TRBV27	15	CASSLRARGYNEQFF	TGTGCCAGCAGTTTACGGGCCCGGGGGTACAATGAGCAGTTCTTC
NA	NA	TRBJ1-4	TRBV5-4	15	CASSPDRATNEKLFF	TGTGCCAGCAGCCCCGACAGAGCAACTAATGAAAAACTGTTTTTT
NA	NA	TRBJ2-1	TRBV4-2	13	CASSGRTYNEQFF	TGTGCCAGCAGCGGCCGGACTTACAATGAGCAGTTCTTC
TRBD1	once	TRBJ2-1	TRBV5-4	15	CASSLGQGGFNEQFF	TGTGCCAGCAGCTTGGGACAGGGTGGGTTTAATGAGCAGTTCTTC
NA	once	TRBJ1-5	TRBV28	13	CASRRDRNQPQHF	TGTGCCAGCAGGCGCGACAGAAATCAGCCCCAGCATTTT
NA	NA	TRBJ1-2	TRBV4-1	19	CASSQDFRSRAVTNYGYTF	TGCGCCAGCAGCCAAGATTTCCGGTCGAGAGCCGTTACTAACTATGGCTACACCTTC
NA	NA	TRBJ1-1	TRBV6-5	14	CASSPQTGTRIAFF	TGTGCCAGCAGCCCTCAGACAGGTACCCGAATAGCTTTCTTT
NA	NA	TRBJ1-5	TRBV18	15	CASSPEGDSNQPQHF	TGTGCCAGCTCACCAGAGGGGGATAGCAATCAGCCCCAGCATTTT
NA	NA	TRBJ1-1	TRBV6-5	14	CASSYSPGETEAFF	TGTGCCAGCAGTTACTCGCCAGGGGAAACTGAAGCTTTCTTT
NA	NA	TRBJ1-6	TRBV9	14	CASSAQDRYSPLHF	TGTGCCAGCAGCGCACAGGACAGATACTCACCCCTCCACTTT
NA	NA	TRBJ1-2	TRBV6-5	13	CASSRGGAGGYTF	TGTGCCAGCAGCCGGGGGGGAGCCGGTGGCTACACCTTC
NA	NA	TRBJ2-1	TRBV5-1	14	CASSLGQSYNEQFF	TGCGCCAGCAGCTTGGGTCAGTCCTACAATGAGCAGTTCTTC
NA	NA	TRBJ1-2	TRBV29-1	13	CSVVAGGPYGYTF	TGCAGCGTTGTGGCCGGGGGACCGTATGGCTACACCTTC